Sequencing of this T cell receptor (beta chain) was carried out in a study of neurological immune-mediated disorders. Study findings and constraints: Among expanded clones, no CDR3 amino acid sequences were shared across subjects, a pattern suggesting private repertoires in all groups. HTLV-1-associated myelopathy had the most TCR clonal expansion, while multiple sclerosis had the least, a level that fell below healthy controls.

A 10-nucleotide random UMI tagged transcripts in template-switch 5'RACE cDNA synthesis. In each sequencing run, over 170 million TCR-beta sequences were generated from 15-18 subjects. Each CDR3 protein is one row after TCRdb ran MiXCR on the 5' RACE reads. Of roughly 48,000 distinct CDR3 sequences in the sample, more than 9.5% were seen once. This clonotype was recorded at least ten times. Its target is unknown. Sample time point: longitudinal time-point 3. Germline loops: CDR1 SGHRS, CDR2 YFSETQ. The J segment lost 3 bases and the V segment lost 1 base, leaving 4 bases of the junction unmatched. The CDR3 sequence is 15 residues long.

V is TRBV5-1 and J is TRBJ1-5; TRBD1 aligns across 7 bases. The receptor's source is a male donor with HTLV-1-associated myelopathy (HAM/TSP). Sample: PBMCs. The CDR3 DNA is TGCGCCAGCAGCTTGACAGGGGCGGTCAATCAGCCCCAGCATTTT. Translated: CASSLTGAVNQPQHF. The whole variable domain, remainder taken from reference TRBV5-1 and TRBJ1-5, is KAGVTQTPRYLIKTRGQQVTLSCSPISGHRSVSWYQQTPGQGLQFLFEYFSETQRNKGNFPGRFSGRQFSNSRSEMNVSTLELGDSALYLCASSLTGAVNQPQHFGDGTRLSIL.